This TCR beta chain was sequenced in a study of blood T cell repertoires in COVID-19. Study as a whole: Samples of COVID-19 (acute and convalescent) were obtained from the United States, Italy and Spain. PBMCs, B-cell-depleted T cells, or T cells were the source of the cDNA or gDNA that made up the material.

Original handling: By means of reference gene primer amplification, nucleated cell counts were estimated. Assay: immunoSEQ multiplex PCR; the TCRdb copy retains only in-frame clones and omits some. The D gene and trimming were derived from the DNA, and the V and J assignments and clone size from that table. The sample shows some 300,000 clones, about 90% of them seen only once. The V gene lost 4 bases and the J gene lost 7 bases, with 19 bases spanning the gap. Germline CDR1 and CDR2: SGHTA and FQGNSA. The CDR3 length is 16 residues. The chain joins TRBV7-2 to TRBJ2-2, with D possibly being TRBD1 (5 bases). What was sequenced was peripheral blood. This sequence originates from a man younger than 30 with active or convalescent COVID-19. The CDR3 DNA reads as TGTGCCAGCAGCTCTACCCCCGCAGGGTGGAACGGGGAGCTGTTTTTT. Translation: CASSSTPAGWNGELFF.